Below are 23 T cell receptor beta chains sequenced from a single sample in a study of response to subunit inactivated influenza vaccine. TCRdb re-derived calls from the RT-PCR reads in MiXCR, one entry per CDR3 protein. The sample consists of 550,000 to 800,000 distinct CDR3 sequences, approximately 15% of them appearing once. This material consisted of PBMCs from blood, taken 14 days before vaccination. These receptors were collected from a man aged 50 to 60 who received an inactivated influenza vaccine.

The J gene is TRBJ2-7, the V gene TRBV10-3, with 7 bases that match TRBD1. The CDR3 has 14 residues. CDR1 is ENHRY, CDR2 SYGVKD, per germline. Trimming took 6 bases from V and 1 from J; bases not matched to a gene: 6. The CDR3 bases are TGTGCCATCAGCGTCGACAGGGCTTCCTACGAGCAGTACTTC. Translated: CAISVDRASYEQYF.

This clonotype has ten or more counts. V gene TRBV5-1 combines with J gene TRBJ1-2; 10 bases align to TRBD1. The V gene's germline CDR1 is SGHRS and CDR2 YFSETQ. With 4 bases clipped from V and 5 bases from J, the junction kept 5 bases outside the gene matches. CDR3 length: 14 residues. The DNA of the CDR3 is TGCGCCAGCAGCCTCGAGGGACAGGGGTATGGCTACACCTTC. Protein sequence: CASSLEGQGYGYTF.

The chain has TRBV7-9 and TRBJ2-1; no clear D. The CDR3 contains 14 residues. Germline V lookup: CDR1 SEHNR, CDR2 FQNEAQ (reference sequence). Trimming took off 2 bases at V and 1 base at J, with 6 bases between the two ends. CDR3 protein: CASSLSASYNEQFF. The CDR3 bases are TGTGCCAGCAGCTTATCCGCTTCCTACAATGAGCAGTTCTTC.

This chain links TRBV20-1 with TRBJ2-5, with a tentative D call TRBD1 (6 bases). The CDR3 runs to 13 residues. The V gene's germline CDR1 is DFQATT and CDR2 SNEGSKA (reference sequence). Trimming stripped 1 base from V and 1 base from J, with 7 bases between. The CDR3 here is CSARVDSQETQYF. Here the CDR3 DNA reads TGCAGTGCTAGAGTGGACAGCCAAGAGACCCAGTACTTC.

The rearrangement links TRBV20-1 to TRBJ2-7; D perhaps matches TRBD2 (6 bases). Deletions cut 1 base from V and 3 bases from J, with 13 bases between. The CDR3 consists of 14 residues. Germline CDR1 and CDR2: DFQATT and SNEGSKA (reference sequence). CDR3 sequence reads: CSARVRGALYEQYF. In nucleotides, the CDR3 is TGCAGTGCTAGAGTGCGGGGTGCACTCTACGAGCAGTACTTC.

This clonotype was counted between two and nine times. The rearrangement uses TRBV5-1 and TRBJ2-2, with 10 bases lining up with TRBD1. Germline assignment: CDR1 SGHRS and CDR2 YFSETQ. CDR3 length equals 23 residues. V shed 2 bases, J shed 0 bases, and the junction held 22 bases outside the gene matches. The DNA for the CDR3 is TGCGCCAGCAGCTTTACCCCGGGACAGGGGCCCTGGGAAATTGTAGCGAACACCGGGGAGCTGTTTTTT. It encodes CASSFTPGQGPWEIVANTGELFF.

This clonotype showed up just a few times. V usage is TRBV2 and J usage is TRBJ2-2; 9 positions match TRBD1. With V trimmed by 8 bases and J by 7 bases, 5 bases remained unmatched. The CDR3 consists of 13 residues. Germline assignment: CDR1 SNHLY and CDR2 FYNNEI. As DNA, the CDR3 is TGTGCCAGCGGGGACAGGGAGATCGGGGAGCTGTTTTTT. Amino acid sequence: CASGDREIGELFF.

This clonotype has just a few counts. CDR3 amino acids: CSVRITGAAEAFF. In DNA form, the CDR3 reads TGCAGCGTCCGCATTACAGGGGCTGCTGAAGCTTTCTTT. The chain carries TRBV29-1 and TRBJ1-1; TRBD1 matches 7 bases. The CDR3 consists of 13 residues. The germline V gene has CDR1 SQVTM and CDR2 ANQGSEA. Trimming at V came to 6 bases and at J to 6 bases, leaving 10 bases not matched to a gene.

This chain connects TRBV5-1 to TRBJ2-2; possible D gene TRBD2, 6 bases. V lost 3 bases, J lost 6 bases, and 12 bases lay in between. From germline, CDR1 is SGHRS and CDR2 YFSETQ. CDR3 size: 14 residues. CDR3 amino acids: CASSSTSSAGELFF. The CDR3 bases are TGCGCCAGCAGCTCGACTTCTAGCGCCGGGGAGCTGTTTTTT.

This clonotype has at least ten counts. The V call is TRBV4-1, the J call TRBJ2-3; tentative D call: TRBD2 (5 bases). CDR1 and CDR2 from the germline V gene are MGHRA and YSYEKL. The germline V and J ends were trimmed by 4 bases and 8 bases, with 13 bases remaining between them. The CDR3 loop spans 13 amino acids. In DNA, the CDR3 is TGCGCCAGCAGCCCCCTCCGGGCGGGTACGCAGTATTTT. Translated, it gives CASSPLRAGTQYF.

This clonotype appeared a few times. This chain connects TRBV15 to TRBJ1-1, with 8 nucleotides matching TRBD1. The germline V gene has CDR1 LNHNV and CDR2 YYDKDF (reference sequence). J lost 0 bases, V lost 3 bases, and 3 bases had no gene match. The CDR3 covers 15 residues. The CDR3 coding sequence is TGTGCCACCAGCAGCAGGACAGGGCTGAACACTGAAGCTTTCTTT. It is translated as CATSSRTGLNTEAFF.

V usage is TRBV20-1 and J usage is TRBJ1-1; 9 nucleotides agree with TRBD1. Trimming removed 2 bases from V and 1 base from J; junction bases left unmatched: 17. The CDR3 loop spans 19 amino acids. Germline CDR1 reads DFQATT; CDR2 reads SNEGSKA (reference sequence). The CDR3 protein is CSARLPTGARDRANTEAFF. CDR3 sequence (DNA): TGCAGTGCTAGACTCCCTACAGGGGCGCGGGACAGGGCGAACACTGAAGCTTTCTTT.

J is TRBJ2-1 and V is TRBV28; D ambiguous. V lost 8 bases and J 4 bases, leaving 18 bases between the germline ends. CDR1 is MDHEN and CDR2 is SYDVKM in the germline V gene. This CDR3 has 15 residues. CDR3 DNA sequence: TGTGCCAGCTACTCGACGGGCGGTAGTTACAATGAGCAGTTCTTC. Protein: CASYSTGGSYNEQFF.

This clonotype came up many times. The V and J genes are TRBV5-1 and TRBJ2-1, with 9 bases matching TRBD1. After removal of 4 bases from V and 7 bases from J, the junction contained 3 bases not matched to a gene. Looked up from germline, CDR1 is SGHRS and CDR2 is YFSETQ. The CDR3 is 13 residues long. In DNA form, the CDR3 reads TGCGCCAGCAGCCAGGGACAGGGAAATGAGCAGTTCTTC. Encoded protein: CASSQGQGNEQFF.

This chain links TRBV20-1 with TRBJ2-3, with 15 bases fitting TRBD2. V gave up 2 bases and J gave up 1 base; unmatched junction bases: 10. The V gene's germline CDR1 is DFQATT and CDR2 SNEGSKA (reference sequence). This CDR3 has 19 residues. CDR3 in DNA: TGCAGTGCTAGAAGCCCGGGACTAGCGGGGGGCAGCGGCACAGATACGCAGTATTTT. Amino acids: CSARSPGLAGGSGTDTQYF.

This chain links TRBV11-2 with TRBJ2-5; 7 nucleotides agree with TRBD2. The junction had 15 bases not matched to a gene; V was cut back by 4 bases and J by 10 bases. The CDR3 has 15 residues. Germline V gene data show CDR1 as SGHAT and CDR2 as FQNNGV. For the CDR3, the DNA is TGTGCCAGCAGCTCGCTGGGGAGGGTCGGTCCGGGCCAGTACTTC. It yields the protein CASSSLGRVGPGQYF.

This clonotype was seen a few times. V is TRBV6-5 and J is TRBJ1-6, with TRBD1 identical over 10 bases. Trimming cost V 4 bases and J 10 bases; bases outside gene matches: 10. The CDR3 runs 16 residues. Germline V gene sequence: CDR1 MNHEY, CDR2 SVGAGI. Here the CDR3 DNA reads TGTGCCAGCAGTTTGAAACCGGGACAGGGGATGTCACCCCTCCACTTT. This gives the protein CASSLKPGQGMSPLHF.

This clonotype was detected only a few times. This chain joins TRBV5-5 and TRBJ2-7; possibly TRBD1 for D (5 bases). The V end lost 2 bases, the J end lost 2 bases, and 11 bases lay between the germline ends. This CDR3 is built from 14 residues. Germline values: CDR1 SGHKS, CDR2 YYEKEE (reference sequence). The CDR3 reads CASSFDRKTYEQYF. Written as DNA, the CDR3 is TGTGCCAGCAGCTTCGACAGAAAGACCTACGAGCAGTACTTC.

The V gene is TRBV7-2, the J gene TRBJ2-2; tentative D call: TRBD2 (5 bases). Germline V gene data show CDR1 as SGHTA and CDR2 as FQGNSA. Trimming shortened V by 6 bases and J by 0 bases, and 11 bases separated the two germline ends. The CDR3 sequence is 15 residues long. The CDR3 coding sequence is TGTGCCAGCAGGAGAGGGCCAGCGAACACCGGGGAGCTGTTTTTT. It codes for CASRRGPANTGELFF.

Only a few counts were recorded for this clonotype. V is TRBV9 and J is TRBJ2-1, with 13 bases aligning to TRBD2. Germline CDR1 reads SGDLS; CDR2 reads YYNGEE. V was pared by 4 bases and J by 9 bases, with 4 bases of the junction left unmatched. The CDR3 contains 14 residues. The CDR3 DNA reads TGTGCCAGCAGCACTCGGACTAGCGGGGGTGAGCAGTTCTTC. It specifies CASSTRTSGGEQFF. Using reference TRBV9 and TRBJ2-1 for the parts outside the CDR3, the full variable domain is DSGVTQTPKHLITATGQRVTLRCSPRSGDLSVYWYQQSLDQGLQFLIQYYNGEERAKGNILERFSAQQFPDLHSELNLSSLELGDSALYFCASSTRTSGGEQFFGPGTRLTVL.

This clonotype was recorded many times. V and J are TRBV5-1 and TRBJ1-4; D remains unclear. From germline, CDR1 is SGHRS and CDR2 YFSETQ. Trimming stripped 0 bases from V and 4 bases from J, with 13 bases between. This CDR3 contains 16 residues. The CDR3 is CASSLAGPENNEKLFF. DNA for the CDR3: TGCGCCAGCAGCTTGGCCGGGCCCGAGAATAATGAAAAACTGTTTTTT.

The chain employs TRBV20-1 and TRBJ2-3; 10 bases are shared with TRBD2. The V and J ends lost 0 bases and 1 base, in that order; junction bases with no gene match: 10. The CDR3 extends over 18 amino acids. Germline CDR1 is DFQATT and CDR2 is SNEGSKA (reference sequence). CDR3 coding DNA: TGCAGTGCTAGAGATCTCAGAGCGGGGGGGCCCGGCACAGATACGCAGTATTTT. Encoded protein: CSARDLRAGGPGTDTQYF.

The chain uses TRBV27 and TRBJ1-5; possibly TRBD1 for D (5 bases). The V end was cut by 5 bases, the J end by 1 base, with 12 bases between. CDR1 and CDR2 (germline): MNHEY, SMNVEV (reference sequence). The CDR3 runs 15 residues. The CDR3 DNA sequence: TGTGCCAGCAGTAGGACGGGGCCGAGCAATCAGCCCCAGCATTTT. Translation gives CASSRTGPSNQPQHF.